The 10 T cell receptor beta chains below were found in one sample sequenced in a study of T cells after yellow fever vaccination (dated by TCRdb to the late 2010s). Explained via the paper, the treatment or condition label denotes: live attenuated yellow fever vaccine strain. Library preparation employed 5' RACE. Sequencing took place on an Illumina HiSeq 2500. The raw public data were reprocessed by TCRdb itself: fastp quality trimming at Q25, MiXCR clonotype calling, in-frame beta chains only. Rows with one shared CDR3 protein collapse into an entry with the most common genes and DNA. The sample table records under 300,000 distinct CDR3 sequences; less than 8.5% of these occur just once. The top ten clones comprise approximately 0.85% of the sample. Sequencing was performed on CD4+ T cells sorted from PBMCs, taken 15 days after the yellow fever booster vaccination. Receptors were obtained from a young man who received the YFV17D yellow fever vaccine.

This clonotype was seen at least ten times. The chain uses TRBV7-2 and TRBJ2-1; the D is unclear. The ends were cut back, 2 bases at V and 0 bases at J, with 8 bases in the middle. CDR1 SGHTA and CDR2 FQGNSA come from the germline V gene. The length of the CDR3 is 15 residues. The CDR3 sequence is CASSLSPSSYNEQFF. For the CDR3, the DNA is TGTGCCAGCAGCTTATCCCCGAGCTCCTACAATGAGCAGTTCTTC.

This clonotype was seen ten or more times. The junction departs from the called germline gene at one end, perhaps through a read error. The chain has TRBV5-1 and TRBJ2-5, with a tentative D call TRBD2 (5 bases). There are 14 residues in the CDR3. Looked up from germline, CDR1 is SGHRS and CDR2 is YFSETQ. This CDR3 reads CASSLSSGKETQYF. CDR3 coding DNA: TGTGCCAGCAGCTTATCCAGCGGCAAAGAGACCCAGTACTTC.

There are a few counts of this clonotype. V gene TRBV7-2 combines with J gene TRBJ2-4; either TRBD1 or TRBD2 may fit D (5 bases each). This CDR3 spans 14 amino acids. The germline V gene encodes CDR1 SGHTA and CDR2 FQGNSA. V was trimmed by 3 bases and J by 0 bases, leaving 6 bases between them. The CDR3 reads CASSFGTAKNIQYF. The CDR3 bases are TGTGCCAGCAGCTTCGGGACAGCCAAAAACATTCAGTACTTC.

This clonotype came up a few times. The chain is built from TRBV5-5 and TRBJ2-6, with D perhaps TRBD1 (6 bases). Looked up from germline, CDR1 is SGHKS and CDR2 is YYEKEE (reference sequence). There are 16 residues in the CDR3. V was clipped by 4 bases and J by 4 bases, with 15 bases between them. The CDR3 DNA reads as TGTGCCAGCAGCCTCGGGACAACTAGGGGGGCCAACGTCCTGACTTTC. Translating it yields CASSLGTTRGANVLTF.

In this sample, this clonotype turned up a few times. J is TRBJ2-1 and V is TRBV7-9; D might be TRBD2 (6 bases). CDR1 is SEHNR and CDR2 is FQNEAQ in the germline V gene (reference sequence). Between the trimmed V and J ends, which lost 8 bases and 8 bases, there was a span of 25 bases. The CDR3 sequence is 16 residues long. CDR3 DNA sequence: TGTGCCAGCGGGCCTAGGAGGGCCCAAATGGGACATGAGCAGTTCTTC. Translation gives CASGPRRAQMGHEQFF. Full variable domain (missing parts from reference TRBV7-9 and TRBJ2-1): DTGVSQNPRHKITKRGQNVTFRCDPISEHNRLYWYRQTLGQGPEFLTYFQNEAQLEKSRLLSDRFSAERPKGSFSTLEIQRTEQGDSAMYLCASGPRRAQMGHEQFFGPGTRLTVL.

This clonotype has only a few counts. The chain recombines TRBV7-2 with TRBJ1-5, with 9 bases aligning to TRBD1. The CDR3 sequence is 15 residues long. Germline CDR1 and CDR2: SGHTA and FQGNSA. Losses at the gene ends were 4 bases for V and 5 bases for J; bases not matched to a gene: 6. CDR3 sequence: CASSSGQGPHQPQHF. DNA for the CDR3: TGTGCCAGCAGCTCCGGACAGGGGCCCCATCAGCCCCAGCATTTT. Full variable domain (missing parts from reference TRBV7-2 and TRBJ1-5): GAGVSQSPSNKVTEKGKDVELRCDPISGHTALYWYRQSLGQGLEFLIYFQGNSAPDKSGLPSDRFSAERTGGSVSTLTIQRTQQEDSAVYLCASSSGQGPHQPQHFGDGTRLSIL.

V usage is TRBV14 and J usage is TRBJ2-5; D gene ambiguous. CDR1 is SGHDN and CDR2 is FVKESK in the germline V gene. The CDR3 covers 15 residues. V lost 1 base, J lost 1 base, and 10 bases lay in between. Here the CDR3 reads CASSQGNSPQETQYF. Here the CDR3 DNA reads TGTGCCAGCAGCCAAGGGAACTCCCCCCAAGAGACCCAGTACTTC.

V usage is TRBV4-3 and J usage is TRBJ2-1; the D gene is possibly TRBD1 (6 bases). The CDR3 is made up of 14 amino acids. V was trimmed by 1 base and J by 9 bases, leaving 13 bases between them. Looked up from germline, CDR1 is LGHNA and CDR2 is YSLEER. The CDR3 spells CASSQVWLGGEQFF. The CDR3 DNA follows: TGCGCCAGCAGCCAAGTATGGCTAGGGGGTGAGCAGTTCTTC.

Many counts were recorded for this clonotype. V usage is TRBV25-1 and J usage is TRBJ2-1; D is ambiguous. In germline, CDR1 is MGHDK, CDR2 SYGVNS. V was cut by 2 bases and J by 8 bases, with 13 bases left in between. This CDR3 is built from 14 residues. The CDR3 nucleotides read TGTGCCAGCAGTGAAAGTAGGGTTGGAGATGAGCAGTTCTTC. Translating it yields CASSESRVGDEQFF.

The sample holds many counts of this clonotype. The chain links TRBV20-1 to TRBJ2-7; D might be TRBD1 or TRBD2, each matching 5 bases. Germline values: CDR1 DFQATT, CDR2 SNEGSKA (reference sequence). V shed 3 bases and J shed 4 bases, with 16 bases lying between them. This CDR3 region has 14 residues. As DNA, the CDR3 is TGCAGTGCTAGGGGACCCTCCGCAGTTTACGAGCAGTACTTC. Translated, it gives CSARGPSAVYEQYF.